These 8 T cell receptor beta chains share one sample of origin, sequenced in a study of shared clonotypes between healthy human individuals. Method: immunoSEQ multiplex PCR; TCRdb's copy keeps in-frame clones and lacks some. Of 2 million to 2.5 million clones listed, about 94% are singletons. Sequencing was performed on naive CD4+ T cells sorted from blood. The subset denotes: CD45RA+ positively selected. The receptors come from a man aged 18 to 29 in good health.

The V call is TRBV6-1, the J call TRBJ1-6; no firm D call. Germline CDR1 and CDR2: MNHNS and SASEGT. The CDR3 runs to 15 residues. V was cut by 1 base and J by 3 bases, with 7 bases left in between. The CDR3 region has the DNA TGTGCCAGCAGTGAAGGAGGGATCTATAATTCACCCCTCCACTTT. This codes for CASSEGGIYNSPLHF.

The V gene is TRBV5-6, the J gene TRBJ1-3; D is perhaps TRBD1 (5 bases). V was trimmed by 0 bases and J by 8 bases, leaving 18 bases between them. The germline gives CDR1 SGHDT, CDR2 YYEEEE. The CDR3 contains 16 residues. The CDR3 sequence is CASSLDYGTSVHTIYF. The CDR3 DNA is TGTGCCAGCAGCTTGGATTACGGGACCTCAGTGCACACCATATATTTT.

This clone was picked up one time. This sample also contains other DNA sequences that code for the same CDR3. This chain joins TRBV7-3 and TRBJ1-1; no firm D call. Germline CDR1 SGHTA, CDR2 FQGTGA. The V and J ends lost 5 bases and 6 bases respectively, with 13 bases between them. This CDR3 has 13 residues. The DNA of the CDR3 is TGTGCCAGCAGCCTCCGGCCGGGTGCTGAAGCTTTCTTT. Translated: CASSLRPGAEAFF.

DNA of the CDR3: TGTGCCATCAGAACCTCCGGGACTATAAACACCGGGGAGCTGTTTTTT. Its translation: CAIRTSGTINTGELFF. V gene TRBV10-3 combines with J gene TRBJ2-2; TRBD2 agrees at 7 bases. Per germline, CDR1 ENHRY and CDR2 SYGVKD. After removal of 6 bases from V and 2 bases from J, the junction contained 9 bases not matched to a gene. This CDR3 spans 16 amino acids.

The chain has TRBV4-3 and TRBJ2-1; 12 bases match TRBD2. The germline V gene has CDR1 LGHNA and CDR2 YSLEER. V dropped 0 bases and J dropped 7; count of bases not matched to a gene: 7. The CDR3 runs to 17 residues. The CDR3 sequence: CASSQEARLAGDNEQFF. The CDR3 DNA is TGCGCCAGCAGCCAAGAAGCTCGACTAGCGGGAGATAATGAGCAGTTCTTC.

V usage is TRBV10-1 and J usage is TRBJ2-2; D unresolved. The V gene's germline CDR1 is WNHNN and CDR2 SYGVQD (reference sequence). The CDR3 has 13 residues. V was shortened by 5 bases and J by 1 base, with 5 bases between the two germline ends. Here the CDR3 DNA reads TGCGCCAGCAGTCCCCAGAACACCGGGGAGCTGTTTTTT. It specifies CASSPQNTGELFF.

The V and J genes are TRBV6-6 and TRBJ1-1; 10 bases match TRBD1. Trimming cost V 4 bases and J 2 bases; bases outside gene matches: 7. The CDR3 loop spans 16 amino acids. Germline CDR1 is MNHNY and CDR2 is SVGAGI (reference sequence). CDR3 sequence: CASSSYRTGGNTEAFF. The CDR3 DNA reads TGTGCCAGCAGTTCTTACCGGACAGGGGGTAACACTGAAGCTTTCTTT.

Concerning this clone itself: The same CDR3 is also encoded by other DNA sequences in this sample. The V and J genes are TRBV2 and TRBJ1-3; D is ambiguous. There are 12 residues in the CDR3. CDR1 and CDR2 from the germline V gene are SNHLY and FYNNEI. The V end was cut by 2 bases, the J end by 3 bases, with 2 bases between. The CDR3 loop is CASSELGNTIYF. Written as DNA, the CDR3 is TGTGCCAGCAGTGAACTTGGAAACACCATATATTTT.